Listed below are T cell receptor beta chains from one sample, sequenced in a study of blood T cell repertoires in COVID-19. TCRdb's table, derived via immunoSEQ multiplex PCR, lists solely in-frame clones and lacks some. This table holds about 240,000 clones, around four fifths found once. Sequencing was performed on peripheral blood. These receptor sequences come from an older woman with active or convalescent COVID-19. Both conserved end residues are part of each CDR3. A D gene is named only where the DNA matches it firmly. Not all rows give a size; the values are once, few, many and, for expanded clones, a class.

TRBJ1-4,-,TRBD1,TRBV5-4,TGTGCCAGCAGCTCCGGGACAGGGGCGGGAACTAATGAAAAACTGTTTTTT,CASSSGTGAGTNEKLFF
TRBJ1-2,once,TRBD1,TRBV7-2,TGTGCCAGCAGCCCGCAAAGGGACAGGGTGGGAGGCTACACCTTC,CASSPQRDRVGGYTF
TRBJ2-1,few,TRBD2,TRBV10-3,TGTGCCACCGGAACTAGCGGGGGGAATAATGAGCAGTTCTTC,CATGTSGGNNEQFF
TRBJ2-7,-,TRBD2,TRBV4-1,TGCGCCAGCAGCCCGGCGGGGGGATCAGGCAGCTCCTACGAGCAGTACTTC,CASSPAGGSGSSYEQYF
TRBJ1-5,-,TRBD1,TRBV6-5,TGTGCCAGCAGTCTTACAGGGGATCATCAGCCCCAGCATTTT,CASSLTGDHQPQHF
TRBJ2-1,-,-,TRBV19,TGTGCCAGTAGTATAGGTGGCAAGTGGAGCAATGAGCAGTTCTTC,CASSIGGKWSNEQFF
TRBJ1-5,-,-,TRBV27,TGTGCCAGCAGTTTATTGTGGGGGGGCAATCAGCCCCAGCATTTT,CASSLLWGGNQPQHF
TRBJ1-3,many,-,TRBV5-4,TGTGCCAGCAGTTCGAGTTGGGGAGGTGGAAACACCATATATTTT,CASSSSWGGGNTIYF
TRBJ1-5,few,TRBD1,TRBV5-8,TGTGCCAGCAGCCCAGGACAGGCCGCAAATCAGCCCCAGCATTTT,CASSPGQAANQPQHF
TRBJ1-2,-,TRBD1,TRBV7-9,TGTGCCAGCAGACGGACAGGGGACACCTATGGCTACACCTTC,CASRRTGDTYGYTF
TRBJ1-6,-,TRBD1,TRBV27,TGTGCCAGCAGTTCAGGACAGGGGGCATTTTCACCCCTCCACTTT,CASSSGQGAFSPLHF
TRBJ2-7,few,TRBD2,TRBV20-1,TGCAGTGCTAGTGGGGGTGCGGGGGGATACATTAGCTCCTACGAGCAGTACTTC,CSASGGAGGYISSYEQYF
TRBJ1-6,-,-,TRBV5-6,TGTGCCAGCAGCTTGGGTCACGCGAACTCACCCCTCCACTTT,CASSLGHANSPLHF
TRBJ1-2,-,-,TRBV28,TGTGCCAGCAGTTTATTTGCGGGCAACTATGGCTACACCTTC,CASSLFAGNYGYTF
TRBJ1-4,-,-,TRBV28,TGTGCCTCAAGAGGGAGTAGAGAAAAACTGTTTTTT,CASRGSREKLFF
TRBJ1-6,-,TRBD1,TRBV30,TGTGCCTGGAGTATTTCAGGGGGGCGGAATTCACCCCTCCACTTT,CAWSISGGRNSPLHF
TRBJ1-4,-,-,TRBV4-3,TGCGCCAGCAGCCAAGGCAGCAGCGCTGCAACTAATGAAAAACTGTTTTTT,CASSQGSSAATNEKLFF
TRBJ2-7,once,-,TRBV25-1,TGTGCCAGCAGTGAATGGGGGGACTACGAGCAGTACTTC,CASSEWGDYEQYF
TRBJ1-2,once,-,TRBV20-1,TGCAGTGCCACAGATGTCTATGGCTACACCTTC,CSATDVYGYTF
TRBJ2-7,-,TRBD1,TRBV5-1,TGCGCCAGCAGCTCAAGACAGGGGTACGAGCAGTACTTC,CASSSRQGYEQYF
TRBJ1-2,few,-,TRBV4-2,TGTGCCAGCAGCCAGCCTGGGGGCAGAGATGGCTACACCTTC,CASSQPGGRDGYTF
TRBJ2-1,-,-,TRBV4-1,TGCGCCAGCAGCCCAGGCCCCTACAATGAGCAGTTCTTC,CASSPGPYNEQFF
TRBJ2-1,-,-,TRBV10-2,TGCGCCAGCAGTGGGCACAATGAGCAGTTCTTC,CASSGHNEQFF
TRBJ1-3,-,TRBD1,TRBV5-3,TGTGCCAGAAGCTCGGCAACAGGGGGCTCCATCTCTGGAAACACCATATATTTT,CARSSATGGSISGNTIYF
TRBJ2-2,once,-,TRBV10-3,TGTGCCATCCGCGGGCAGGAGAACACCGGGGAGCTGTTTTTT,CAIRGQENTGELFF
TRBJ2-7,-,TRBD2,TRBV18,TGTGCCAGCTCACCACAGGGGCGGGGGTACGAGCAGTACTTC,CASSPQGRGYEQYF
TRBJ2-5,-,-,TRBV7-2,TGTGCCAGCAGCTTAGCCGGCGGGCCCAGGGAGACCCAGTACTTC,CASSLAGGPRETQYF
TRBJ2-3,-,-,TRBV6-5,TGTGCCAGCAGCGAGCGACATACGCAGTATTTT,CASSERHTQYF
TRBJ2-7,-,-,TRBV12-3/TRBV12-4,TGTGCCAGCACCGCGGGACTTTTTTACGAGCAGTACTTC,CASTAGLFYEQYF
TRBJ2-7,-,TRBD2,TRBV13,TGTGCCAGCAGCCCCCCCTTCGAGAGCGGGGGGGGATACGAGCAGTACTTC,CASSPPFESGGGYEQYF
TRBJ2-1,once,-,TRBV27,TGTGCCAGCGGGTACAGGGAGCTCAACAATGAGCAGTTCTTC,CASGYRELNNEQFF
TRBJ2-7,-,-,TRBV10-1,TGCGCCAGCAGTGAGGGACAGTCCTACGAGCAGTACTTC,CASSEGQSYEQYF
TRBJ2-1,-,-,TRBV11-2,TGTGCCAGCAGCTTAACCGGACTATATGGTGAGCAGTTCTTC,CASSLTGLYGEQFF
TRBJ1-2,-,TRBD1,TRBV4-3,TGCGCCAGCAGCCAAGATCCTTTATCCGGGACAGGGGGCGCGGGCTATGGCTACACCTTC,CASSQDPLSGTGGAGYGYTF
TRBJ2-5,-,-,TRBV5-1,TGCGCCAGCAGCTCCACAAGAGGGGAGACCCAGTACTTC,CASSSTRGETQYF
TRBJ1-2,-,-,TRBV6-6,TGTGCCAGCACCCGCGCCAGGGAGGATGGCTACACCTTC,CASTRAREDGYTF
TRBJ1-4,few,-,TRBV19,TGTGCCAGTAGTCCCTGGAGGGAGAGAGATGAAAAACTGTTTTTT,CASSPWRERDEKLFF
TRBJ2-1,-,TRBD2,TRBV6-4,TGTGCCAGCAGTTCGACTAGCGGGGGGTACAATGAGCAGTTCTTC,CASSSTSGGYNEQFF
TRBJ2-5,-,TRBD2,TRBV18,TGTGCCAGCTCACCCCCGGGGGGGGCCGACTTAAGGGAGACCCAGTACTTC,CASSPPGGADLRETQYF
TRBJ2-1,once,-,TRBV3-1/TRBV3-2,TGTGCCAGCAGTGGACAGAGATACAATGAGCAGTTCTTC,CASSGQRYNEQFF
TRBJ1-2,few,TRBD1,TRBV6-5,TGTGCCAGCACGCAGAGACAGGGGGGAGGCTACACCTTC,CASTQRQGGGYTF
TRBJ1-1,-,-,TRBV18,TGTGCCAGCTCACCACCGGGGGGGGGAAACACTGAAGCTTTCTTT,CASSPPGGGNTEAFF
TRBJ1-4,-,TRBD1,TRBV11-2,TGTGCCAGCAGCTCAACAGGGGCTTCAACTAATGAAAAACTGTTTTTT,CASSSTGASTNEKLFF